A single sample gave rise to the 12 T cell receptor beta chains below, sequenced in a study of beta chain features in type 1 diabetes (dated by TCRdb to the late 2010s). Receptor libraries were prepared by the immunoSEQ multiplex PCR assay. The entire isolated RNA was reverse transcribed using the High Capacity cDNA Reverse Transcription Kit, and thus expressed TCRB transcripts were sequenced. TCRdb carries this immuneACCESS record with in-frame sequences only. Its versions omit some clonotypes, under half of them owing to an unresolved V gene in the studies checked, with the rest unexplained. The sample table contains fewer than 900,000 clones; only one count was recorded for 15% to 20% of them. Around 0.02% of the sample belongs to the ten largest clones. What was sequenced was naive CD4+ T cells from blood. Reading the label with the study, this specimen's cell subset or site is: true naive CD4+ T cells. The receptors shown here come from a woman younger than 30 in good health.

As to this clone: Other DNA sequences from this sample encode an identical CDR3 as well. In nucleotides, the CDR3 is TGCAGTGCTAGAGATCTTGAGACCCAGTACTTC. Translation: CSARDLETQYF. The chain uses TRBV20-1 and TRBJ2-5; no definite D call. CDR3 length: 11 amino acids. V was pared by 0 bases and J by 5 bases, with 4 bases between. The V gene's germline CDR1 is DFQATT and CDR2 SNEGSKA (reference sequence).

As for this clone: Other DNA variants within this sample encode the same CDR3. This chain uses TRBV5-1 with TRBJ2-5; D may be TRBD1 (6 bases). Germline V gives CDR1 SGHRS, CDR2 YFSETQ. V was clipped by 4 bases and J by 2 bases, with 12 bases between them. The CDR3 runs to 14 residues. CDR3 region: CASSPGQKQETQYF. The CDR3 DNA reads TGCGCCAGCAGCCCCGGACAGAAGCAAGAGACCCAGTACTTC.

This chain links TRBV18 with TRBJ1-2; 10 positions agree with TRBD1. The V gene's germline CDR1 is KGHSH and CDR2 LQKENI. Germline trimming cut 1 base from V and 6 bases from J; bases unmatched to any gene: 8. The length of the CDR3 is 16 residues. CDR3 residues: CASSPLTSGTGDGYTF. As DNA, the CDR3 is TGTGCCAGCTCACCACTTACATCCGGGACAGGGGATGGCTACACCTTC.

V usage is TRBV7-2 and J usage is TRBJ1-2, with TRBD1 matching over 11 bases. The CDR3 covers 15 residues. Germline-derived CDR1 and CDR2 are SGHTA and FQGNSA. Trimming took 6 bases from V and 4 from J; bases not matched to a gene: 7. The CDR3, as DNA: TGTGCCAGCAGGACGGGACAGGGGGATGTCTATGGCTACACCTTC. This codes for CASRTGQGDVYGYTF. Using reference TRBV7-2 and TRBJ1-2 for the parts outside the CDR3, the full variable domain is GAGVSQSPSNKVTEKGKDVELRCDPISGHTALYWYRQSLGQGLEFLIYFQGNSAPDKSGLPSDRFSAERTGGSVSTLTIQRTQQEDSAVYLCASRTGQGDVYGYTFGSGTRLTVV.

The rearrangement links TRBV6-5 to TRBJ2-7, with D perhaps TRBD1 (5 bases). CDR1 and CDR2 (germline): MNHEY, SVGAGI. V gave up 2 bases and J gave up 0 bases, with 14 bases separating them. This CDR3 is built from 16 residues. The CDR3 nucleotides are TGTGCCAGCAGTTACCGCCGAGGTCAGGGCTCCTACGAGCAGTACTTC. It specifies CASSYRRGQGSYEQYF.

J is TRBJ1-1 and V is TRBV29-1, with unresolved D. Germline values: CDR1 SQVTM, CDR2 ANQGSEA. V was cut by 6 bases and J by 3 bases, with 11 bases left in between. The CDR3 is 12 residues long. This CDR3 reads CSVATRHTEAFF. The CDR3 DNA reads as TGCAGCGTGGCTACACGGCACACTGAAGCTTTCTTT. The whole variable domain, remainder taken from reference TRBV29-1 and TRBJ1-1, is SAVISQKPSRDICQRGTSLTIQCQVDSQVTMMFWYRQQPGQSLTLIATANQGSEATYESGFVIDKFPISRPNLTFSTLTVSNMSPEDSSIYLCSVATRHTEAFFGQGTRLTVV.

The sample holds a few counts of this clone. V is TRBV18 and J is TRBJ2-5, with TRBD2 matching over 7 bases. The junction had 8 bases not matched to a gene; V was cut back by 6 bases and J by 1 base. CDR3 length: 15 residues. Per the germline V gene, CDR1 is KGHSH and CDR2 is LQKENI. CDR3 in amino acids: CASSFTSDVQETQYF. As DNA, the CDR3 is TGTGCCAGCTCGTTTACTAGCGACGTCCAAGAGACCCAGTACTTC. Variable domain in full (rest from reference TRBV18 and TRBJ2-5): NAGVMQNPRHLVRRRGQEARLRCSPMKGHSHVYWYRQLPEEGLKFMVYLQKENIIDESGMPKERFSAEFPKEGPSILRIQQVVRGDSAAYFCASSFTSDVQETQYFGPGTRLLVL.

In its sample, this clone was seen once. CDR3: CATSRVRAETQYF. DNA of the CDR3: TGTGCCACCAGCAGAGTTAGGGCCGAGACCCAGTACTTC. This chain connects TRBV15 to TRBJ2-5; D remains ambiguous. The CDR3 runs 13 residues. Germline lookup yields CDR1 LNHNV and CDR2 YYDKDF (reference sequence). Between the trimmed V and J ends, which lost 1 base and 5 bases, there was a span of 8 bases. The full variable domain, rest sourced from reference TRBV15 and TRBJ2-5, is DAMVIQNPRYQVTQFGKPVTLSCSQTLNHNVMYWYQQKSSQAPKLLFHYYDKDFNNEADTPDNFQSRRPNTSFCFLDIRSPGLGDTAMYLCATSRVRAETQYFGPGTRLLVL.

This clone has just a few counts. In DNA form, the CDR3 reads TGTGCCAGCAGCTTAAGACAGGGAAACACCATATATTTT. Encoded protein: CASSLRQGNTIYF. This rearrangement joins TRBV5-4 to TRBJ1-3; TRBD1 is a possible D gene (5 bases). Per the germline V gene, CDR1 is SGHNT and CDR2 is YYREEE (reference sequence). The CDR3 sequence is 13 residues long. V was clipped by 2 bases and J by 4 bases, with 7 bases between them.

The gene calls are TRBV6-5 and TRBJ2-7; D remains unclear. V was clipped by 7 bases and J by 0 bases, with 13 bases between them. Germline-derived CDR1 and CDR2 are MNHEY and SVGAGI. This CDR3 comprises 14 residues. The CDR3 spells CASKRGYSSYEQYF. Here the CDR3 DNA reads TGTGCCAGCAAGCGCGGATACAGCTCCTACGAGCAGTACTTC.

This clone has just a few counts. The chain uses TRBV27 and TRBJ2-7; D remains unclear. Germline values: CDR1 MNHEY, CDR2 SMNVEV (reference sequence). The CDR3 has 15 amino acids. V was clipped by 1 base and J by 3 bases, with 13 bases between them. In nucleotides, the CDR3 is TGTGCCAGCAGTTTATTTCGGGTAAATCACTACGAGCAGTACTTC. It yields the protein CASSLFRVNHYEQYF.

There are many counts of this clone. This sequence joins TRBV7-9 and TRBJ1-2; no clear D. CDR3 size: 12 residues. Germline values: CDR1 SEHNR, CDR2 FQNEAQ (reference sequence). V dropped 6 bases and J dropped 12 bases, with 17 bases sitting between them. The CDR3 loop is CASSSDLLGHTF. CDR3 nucleotides: TGTGCCAGCAGTTCCGACTTGCTCGGCCACACCTTC.